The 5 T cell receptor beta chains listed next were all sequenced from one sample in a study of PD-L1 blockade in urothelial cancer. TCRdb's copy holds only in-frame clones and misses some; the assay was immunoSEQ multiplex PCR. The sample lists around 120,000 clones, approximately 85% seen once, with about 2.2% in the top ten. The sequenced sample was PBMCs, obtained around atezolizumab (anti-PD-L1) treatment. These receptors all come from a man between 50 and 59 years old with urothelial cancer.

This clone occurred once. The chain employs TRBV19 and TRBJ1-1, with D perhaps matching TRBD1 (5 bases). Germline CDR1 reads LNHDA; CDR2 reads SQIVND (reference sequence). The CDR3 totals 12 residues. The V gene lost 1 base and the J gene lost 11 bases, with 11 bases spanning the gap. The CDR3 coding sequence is TGTGCCAGTAGTATAGCTCGACAGAAGGCTTTCTTT. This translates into CASSIARQKAFF.

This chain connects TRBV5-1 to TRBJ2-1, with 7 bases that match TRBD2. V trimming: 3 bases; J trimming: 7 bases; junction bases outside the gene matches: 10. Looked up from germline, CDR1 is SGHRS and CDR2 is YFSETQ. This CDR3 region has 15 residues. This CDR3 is CASSWLGGRENEQFF. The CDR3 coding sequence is TGCGCCAGCAGCTGGCTGGGCGGGCGGGAGAATGAGCAGTTCTTC.

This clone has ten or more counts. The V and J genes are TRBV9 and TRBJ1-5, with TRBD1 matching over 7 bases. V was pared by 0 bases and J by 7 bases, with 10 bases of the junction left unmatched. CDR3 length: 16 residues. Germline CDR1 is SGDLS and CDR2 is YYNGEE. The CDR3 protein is CASSVGQRQGRQPQHF. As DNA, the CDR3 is TGTGCCAGCAGCGTAGGCCAACGACAGGGAAGACAGCCCCAGCATTTT.

CDR3 nucleotide sequence: TGTGCCAGCAGCCCCTTAGTGGGGGCCTATGAGCAGTTCTTC. It codes for CASSPLVGAYEQFF. The chain employs TRBV11-2 and TRBJ2-1; perhaps TRBD1 as D (6 bases). V was trimmed by 5 bases and J by 8 bases, leaving 16 bases between them. The CDR3 loop spans 14 amino acids. The germline V gene encodes CDR1 SGHAT and CDR2 FQNNGV.

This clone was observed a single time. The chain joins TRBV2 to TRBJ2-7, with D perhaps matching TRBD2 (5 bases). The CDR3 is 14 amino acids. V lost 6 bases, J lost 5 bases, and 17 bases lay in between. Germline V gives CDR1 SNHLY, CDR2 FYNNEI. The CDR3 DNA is TGTGCCAGCAGGGGAGCGTACCAGTTCGACGAGCAGTACTTC. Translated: CASRGAYQFDEQYF.